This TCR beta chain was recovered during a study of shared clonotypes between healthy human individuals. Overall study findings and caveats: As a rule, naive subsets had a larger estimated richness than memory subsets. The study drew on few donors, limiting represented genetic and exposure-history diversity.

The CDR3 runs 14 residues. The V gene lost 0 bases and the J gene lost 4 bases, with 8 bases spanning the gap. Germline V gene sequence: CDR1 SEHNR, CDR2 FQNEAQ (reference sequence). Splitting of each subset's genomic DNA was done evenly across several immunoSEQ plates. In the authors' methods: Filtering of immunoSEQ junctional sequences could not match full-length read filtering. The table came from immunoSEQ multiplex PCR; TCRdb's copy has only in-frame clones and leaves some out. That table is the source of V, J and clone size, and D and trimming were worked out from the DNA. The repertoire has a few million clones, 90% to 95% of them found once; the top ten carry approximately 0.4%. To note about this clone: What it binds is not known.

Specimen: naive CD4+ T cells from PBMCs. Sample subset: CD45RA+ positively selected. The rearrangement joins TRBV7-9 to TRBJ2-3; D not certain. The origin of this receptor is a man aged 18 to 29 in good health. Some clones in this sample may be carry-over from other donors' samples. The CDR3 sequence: CASSLASPPDTQYF. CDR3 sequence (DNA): TGTGCCAGCAGCTTAGCGTCACCGCCAGATACGCAGTATTTT. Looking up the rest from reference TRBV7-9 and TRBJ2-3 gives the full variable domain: DTGVSQNPRHKITKRGQNVTFRCDPISEHNRLYWYRQTLGQGPEFLTYFQNEAQLEKSRLLSDRFSAERPKGSFSTLEIQRTEQGDSAMYLCASSLASPPDTQYFGPGTRLTVL.